Listed here are 3 T cell receptor beta chains from one sample, sequenced in a study of response to subunit inactivated influenza vaccine. Using its own MiXCR run on the RT-PCR reads, TCRdb lists one record per CDR3 protein. The sample contains 700,000 to 800,000 distinct CDR3 sequences, about 18% of which appear only once. Sequencing used PBMCs from blood, obtained 5 days after vaccination. These receptors were obtained from a man aged 50 to 59 who received an inactivated influenza vaccine.

J is TRBJ1-1 and V is TRBV29-1; 7 bases align to TRBD1. J was trimmed by 5 bases and V by 7 bases; bases with no gene match: 10. The CDR3 length is 13 residues. Germline assignment: CDR1 SQVTM and CDR2 ANQGSEA. CDR3 bases: TGCAGCGCTACTAGACAGGGAGGAACTGAAGCTTTCTTT. Its protein is CSATRQGGTEAFF.

The rearrangement links TRBV12-3 or TRBV12-4 to TRBJ2-1, with D maybe TRBD2 (6 bases). Trimming stripped 5 bases from V and 5 bases from J, with 13 bases between. This CDR3 is built from 14 residues. CDR3 residues: CASSRLGGDNEQFF. The CDR3 DNA reads as TGTGCCAGCAGTAGACTAGGAGGGGACAATGAGCAGTTCTTC.

This clonotype was seen only a few times. The chain is built from TRBV9 and TRBJ2-7; the D gene could be TRBD1 or TRBD2 (5 bases each). The germline V gene has CDR1 SGDLS and CDR2 YYNGEE. V was clipped by 3 bases and J by 6 bases, with 16 bases between them. CDR3 length equals 14 residues. The CDR3 reads CASSAGPTGAEQYF. DNA of the CDR3: TGTGCCAGCAGCGCGGGACCGACTGGGGCCGAGCAGTACTTC.